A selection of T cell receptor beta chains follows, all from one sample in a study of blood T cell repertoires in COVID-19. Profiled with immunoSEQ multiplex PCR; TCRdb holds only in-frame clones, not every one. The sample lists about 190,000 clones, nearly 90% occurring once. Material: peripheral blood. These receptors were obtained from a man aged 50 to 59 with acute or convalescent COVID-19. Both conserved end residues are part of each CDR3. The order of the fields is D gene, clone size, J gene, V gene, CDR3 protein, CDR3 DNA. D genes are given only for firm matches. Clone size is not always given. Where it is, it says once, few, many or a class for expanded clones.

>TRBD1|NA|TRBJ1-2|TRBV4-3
CASSPHRDRGTGYTF
TGCGCCAGCAGCCCCCACCGGGACAGGGGTACGGGCTACACCTTC
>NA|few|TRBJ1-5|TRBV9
CASSAGNAPNQPQHF
TGTGCCAGCAGCGCCGGTAACGCACCTAATCAGCCCCAGCATTTT
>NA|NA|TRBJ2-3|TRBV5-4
CASSLHRAVLTDTQYF
TGTGCCAGCAGCTTGCACAGGGCGGTCCTCACAGATACGCAGTATTTT
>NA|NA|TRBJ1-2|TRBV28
CASRGGPNYGYTF
TGTGCCAGCAGGGGGGGACCTAACTATGGCTACACCTTC
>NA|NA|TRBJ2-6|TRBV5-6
CASSSTRSSGANVLTF
TGTGCCAGCAGCTCAACTAGAAGCTCTGGGGCCAACGTCCTGACTTTC
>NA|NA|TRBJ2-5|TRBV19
CASTSVFAAGGTQYF
TGTGCCAGTACGTCCGTTTTCGCGGCCGGGGGGACCCAGTACTTC
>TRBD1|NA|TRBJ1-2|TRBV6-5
CASSYSNTGGSGYTF
TGTGCCAGCAGTTACTCGAATACAGGGGGCAGTGGCTACACCTTC
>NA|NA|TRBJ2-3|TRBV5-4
CASSLQQISTDTQYF
TGTGCCAGCAGCTTGCAACAGATTAGCACAGATACGCAGTATTTT
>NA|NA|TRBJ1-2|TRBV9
CASSSQNYGYTF
TGTGCCAGCAGCAGTCAGAACTATGGCTACACCTTC
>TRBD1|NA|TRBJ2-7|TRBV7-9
CASSDRDSLYEQYF
TGTGCCAGCAGCGACCGGGACAGTCTTTACGAGCAGTACTTC
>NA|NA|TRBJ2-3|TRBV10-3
CAIRGTSRGTQYF
TGTGCCATCAGAGGGACTTCCCGGGGTACGCAGTATTTT
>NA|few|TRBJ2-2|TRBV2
CASSEFPLTGELFF
TGTGCCAGCAGTGAATTCCCCCTCACCGGGGAGCTGTTTTTT